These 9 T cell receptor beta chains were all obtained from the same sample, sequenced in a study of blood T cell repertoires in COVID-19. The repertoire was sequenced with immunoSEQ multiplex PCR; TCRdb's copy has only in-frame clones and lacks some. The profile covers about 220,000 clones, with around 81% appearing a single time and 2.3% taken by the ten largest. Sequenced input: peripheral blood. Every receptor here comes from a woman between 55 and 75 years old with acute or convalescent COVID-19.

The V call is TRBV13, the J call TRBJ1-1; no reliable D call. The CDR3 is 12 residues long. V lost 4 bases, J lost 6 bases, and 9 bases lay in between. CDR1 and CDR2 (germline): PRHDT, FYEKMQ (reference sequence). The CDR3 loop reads CASSSSVSEAFF. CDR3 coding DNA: TGTGCCAGCAGCTCGTCCGTCTCTGAAGCTTTCTTT.

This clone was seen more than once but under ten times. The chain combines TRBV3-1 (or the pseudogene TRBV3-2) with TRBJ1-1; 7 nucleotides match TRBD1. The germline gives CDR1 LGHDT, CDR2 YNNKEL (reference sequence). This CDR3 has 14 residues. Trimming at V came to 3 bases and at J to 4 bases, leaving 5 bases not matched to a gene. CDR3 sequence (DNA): TGTGCCAGCAGCCATCGACAGGGTGGCACTGAAGCTTTCTTT. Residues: CASSHRQGGTEAFF.

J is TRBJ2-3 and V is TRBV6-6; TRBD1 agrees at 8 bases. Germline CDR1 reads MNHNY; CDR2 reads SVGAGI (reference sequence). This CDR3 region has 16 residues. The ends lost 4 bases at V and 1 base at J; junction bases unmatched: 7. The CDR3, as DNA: TGTGCCAGCAGTTCGCCCAGGGGGCTTGGCACAGATACGCAGTATTTT. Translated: CASSSPRGLGTDTQYF.

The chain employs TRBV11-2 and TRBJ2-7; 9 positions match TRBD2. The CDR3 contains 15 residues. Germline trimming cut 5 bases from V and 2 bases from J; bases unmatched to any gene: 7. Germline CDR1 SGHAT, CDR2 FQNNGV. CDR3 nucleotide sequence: TGTGCCAGCAGCCCAGAGCGGGGGGATACCTACGAGCAGTACTTC. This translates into CASSPERGDTYEQYF.

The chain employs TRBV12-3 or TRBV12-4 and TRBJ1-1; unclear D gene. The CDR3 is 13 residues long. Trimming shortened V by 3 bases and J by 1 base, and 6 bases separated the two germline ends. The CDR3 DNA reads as TGTGCCAGCAGTTTTCTCTCGAACACTGAAGCTTTCTTT. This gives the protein CASSFLSNTEAFF.

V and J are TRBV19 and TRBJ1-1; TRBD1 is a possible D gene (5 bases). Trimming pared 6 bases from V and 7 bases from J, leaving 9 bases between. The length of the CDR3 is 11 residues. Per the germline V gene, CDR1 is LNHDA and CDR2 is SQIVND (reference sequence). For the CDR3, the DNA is TGTGCCAGTAGACGGGGGGGTGAAGCTTTCTTT. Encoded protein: CASRRGGEAFF.

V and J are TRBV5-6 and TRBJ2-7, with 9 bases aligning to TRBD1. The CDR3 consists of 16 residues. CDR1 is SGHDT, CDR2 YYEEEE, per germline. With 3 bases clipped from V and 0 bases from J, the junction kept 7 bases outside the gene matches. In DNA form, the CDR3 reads TGTGCCAGCAGCTCATACAGGGGGCAGTTCTCCTACGAGCAGTACTTC. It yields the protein CASSSYRGQFSYEQYF. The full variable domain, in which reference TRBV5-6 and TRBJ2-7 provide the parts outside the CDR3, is DAGVTQSPTHLIKTRGQQVTLRCSPKSGHDTVSWYQQALGQGPQFIFQYYEEEERQRGNFPDRFSGHQFPNYSSELNVNALLLGDSALYLCASSSYRGQFSYEQYFGPGTRLTVT.

The CDR3 protein is CASSQAGSGNTIYF. CDR3 DNA: TGTGCCAGCAGCCAAGCCGGGAGCGGAAACACCATATATTTT. J is TRBJ1-3 and V is TRBV3-1 (or the pseudogene TRBV3-2), with no clear D. From germline, CDR1 is LGHDT and CDR2 YNNKEL (reference sequence). The V gene lost 1 base and the J gene lost 4 bases, with 8 bases spanning the gap. There are 14 residues in the CDR3.

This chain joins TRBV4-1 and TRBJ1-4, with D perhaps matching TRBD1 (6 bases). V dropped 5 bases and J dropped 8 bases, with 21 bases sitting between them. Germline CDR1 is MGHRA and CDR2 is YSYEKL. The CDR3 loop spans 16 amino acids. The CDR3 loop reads CASSVSNREGDEKLFF. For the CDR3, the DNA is TGCGCCAGCAGCGTAAGCAACAGGGAAGGTGACGAAAAACTGTTTTTT.